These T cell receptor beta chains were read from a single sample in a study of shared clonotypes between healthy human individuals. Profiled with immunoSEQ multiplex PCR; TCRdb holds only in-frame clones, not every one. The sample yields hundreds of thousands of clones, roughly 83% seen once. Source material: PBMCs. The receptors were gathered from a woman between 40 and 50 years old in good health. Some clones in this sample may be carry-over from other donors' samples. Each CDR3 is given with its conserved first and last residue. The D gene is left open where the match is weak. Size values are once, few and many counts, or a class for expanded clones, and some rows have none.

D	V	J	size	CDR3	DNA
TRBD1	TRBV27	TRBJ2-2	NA	CASRAGTGNTGELFF	TGTGCCAGCAGGGCCGGGACAGGAAACACCGGGGAGCTGTTTTTT
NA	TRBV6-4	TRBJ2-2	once	CASSADGGDTGELFF	TGTGCCAGCAGTGCTGACGGGGGTGACACCGGGGAGCTGTTTTTT
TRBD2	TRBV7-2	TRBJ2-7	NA	CASSPRGVGVYEQYF	TGTGCCAGCAGCCCACGGGGGGTTGGGGTTTACGAGCAGTACTTC
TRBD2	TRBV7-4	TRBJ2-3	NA	CASSLASGSTDTQYF	TGTGCCAGCAGCTTGGCTAGCGGGAGCACAGATACGCAGTATTTT
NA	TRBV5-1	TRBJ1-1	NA	CASSLEDAGTEAFF	TGCGCCAGCAGCTTAGAGGACGCGGGCACTGAAGCTTTCTTT
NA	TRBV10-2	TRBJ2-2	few	CASRLTGSGTGELFF	TGCGCCAGCAGACTGACGGGTTCTGGAACCGGGGAGCTGTTTTTT
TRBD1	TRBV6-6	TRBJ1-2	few	CASSFGQGGVYGYTF	TGTGCCAGCAGTTTCGGACAGGGGGGCGTCTATGGCTACACCTTC
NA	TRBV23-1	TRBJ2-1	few	CASRGGPHEQFF	TGCGCCAGCAGGGGGGGCCCCCATGAGCAGTTCTTC
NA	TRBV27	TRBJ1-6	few	CASSFPGTPLHF	TGTGCCAGCAGTTTCCCGGGAACACCCCTCCACTTT
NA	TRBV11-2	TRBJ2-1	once	CASSLGGSSYNEQFF	TGTGCCAGCAGCTTAGGAGGGAGCTCCTACAATGAGCAGTTCTTC
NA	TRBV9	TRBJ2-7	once	CASSVGLQVTYEQYF	TGTGCCAGCAGCGTAGGTCTTCAGGTTACCTACGAGCAGTACTTC
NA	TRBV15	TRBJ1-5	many	CATSEGRSNQPQHF	TGTGCCACCAGCGAGGGGCGGAGCAATCAGCCCCAGCATTTT
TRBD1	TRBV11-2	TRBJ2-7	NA	CASTLAGTGGSEQYF	TGTGCCAGCACCCTCGCCGGGACAGGGGGCTCCGAGCAGTACTTC
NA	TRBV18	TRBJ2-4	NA	CASSLTTRSNIQYF	TGTGCCAGCTCACTCACGACGAGATCGAATATTCAGTACTTC
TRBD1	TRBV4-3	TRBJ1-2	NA	CASSQFFGTGDGYTF	TGCGCCAGCAGCCAATTCTTCGGGACAGGGGATGGCTACACCTTC
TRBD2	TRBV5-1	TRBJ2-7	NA	CASSGGLAGSAYEQYF	TGCGCCAGCAGCGGGGGACTAGCGGGAAGCGCCTACGAGCAGTACTTC
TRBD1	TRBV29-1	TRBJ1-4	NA	CSVLDRGNGEKLFF	TGCAGCGTGCTGGACAGGGGGAACGGAGAAAAACTGTTTTTT
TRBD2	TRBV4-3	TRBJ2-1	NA	CASSQGTSGSSQFF	TGCGCCAGCAGCCAAGGTACTAGCGGGAGTTCCCAGTTCTTC